The 5 T cell receptor beta chains below were found in one sample sequenced in a study of breast tumors, draining lymph nodes, adjacent tissues. The lymph nodes were axillary draining lymph nodes from breast cancer patients. Via MiXCR, TCRdb re-called the multiplex PCR reads, giving one row per CDR3 protein. The repertoire holds some 170,000 distinct CDR3 sequences, with approximately 30% as singletons. The material sequenced was axillary lymph node tissue. The receptors were sampled from a female donor with breast cancer. Some clones in this sample may be carry-over from other donors' samples.

As regards this clonotype: A much larger clone lies a single base off, so this may be a read error. The rearrangement uses TRBV6-1 and TRBJ2-2; 7 positions match TRBD2. The V segment lost 2 bases and the J segment 9 bases; nucleotides outside the gene matches: 3. The CDR3 totals 13 residues. Germline CDR1 and CDR2: MNHNS and SASEGT. CDR3 DNA: TGTGCCAGCAGTGAATGGCGGGGGAGGGAGCTGTTTTTT. Encoded protein: CASSEWRGRELFF.

This sequence joins TRBV7-9 and TRBJ2-5; TRBD2 matches 16 bases. Germline values: CDR1 SEHNR, CDR2 FQNEAQ (reference sequence). Unmatched junction bases numbered 2, after V lost 4 bases and J lost 3 bases. The CDR3 runs 16 residues. The CDR3 DNA sequence: TGTGCCAGCAGCTGGGGGACTAGCGGGAGGGAAGAGACCCAGTACTTC. Encoded protein: CASSWGTSGREETQYF. Together with reference TRBV7-9 and TRBJ2-5, the CDR3 gives the full variable domain: DTGVSQNPRHKITKRGQNVTFRCDPISEHNRLYWYRQTLGQGPEFLTYFQNEAQLEKSRLLSDRFSAERPKGSFSTLEIQRTEQGDSAMYLCASSWGTSGREETQYFGPGTRLLVL.

Comments on this clonotype: Possible read error: a much larger clone is one base away. The chain links TRBV7-2 to TRBJ2-5; D gene unclear. The end of the DNA aligns better with TRBJ1-1, so the J call may be wrong. This CDR3 has 15 residues. Germline V gene lookup returns CDR1 SGHTA and CDR2 FQGNSA. The CDR3 nucleotides read TGTGCCAGCACTGCCCCCCGGCCCATGAGCACTGAAGCTTTCTTT. Protein product: CASTAPRPMSTEAFF.

As to this clonotype: One end of the junction does not line up with germline, which may come from a read error. The CDR3 coding sequence is TGTGCCAGCAGATCCCTTGAGGCGGAGGACAAAAACATTCAGTACTTT. Protein: CASRSLEAEDKNIQYF. The chain carries TRBV6-1 and TRBJ2-4; D is tentatively TRBD1 or TRBD2 (5 bases each). The CDR3 contains 16 residues. Germline assignment: CDR1 MNHNS and CDR2 SASEGT.

This clonotype was seen repeatedly, ten times or more. The chain recombines TRBV2 with TRBJ2-3; possibly TRBD2 for D (6 bases). V was clipped by 6 bases and J by 3 bases, with 10 bases between them. Germline CDR1 SNHLY, CDR2 FYNNEI. CDR3 size: 13 residues. DNA of the CDR3: TGTGCCAGCAGCGGGACTCAAACAGATACGCAGTATTTT. Translating gives CASSGTQTDTQYF.